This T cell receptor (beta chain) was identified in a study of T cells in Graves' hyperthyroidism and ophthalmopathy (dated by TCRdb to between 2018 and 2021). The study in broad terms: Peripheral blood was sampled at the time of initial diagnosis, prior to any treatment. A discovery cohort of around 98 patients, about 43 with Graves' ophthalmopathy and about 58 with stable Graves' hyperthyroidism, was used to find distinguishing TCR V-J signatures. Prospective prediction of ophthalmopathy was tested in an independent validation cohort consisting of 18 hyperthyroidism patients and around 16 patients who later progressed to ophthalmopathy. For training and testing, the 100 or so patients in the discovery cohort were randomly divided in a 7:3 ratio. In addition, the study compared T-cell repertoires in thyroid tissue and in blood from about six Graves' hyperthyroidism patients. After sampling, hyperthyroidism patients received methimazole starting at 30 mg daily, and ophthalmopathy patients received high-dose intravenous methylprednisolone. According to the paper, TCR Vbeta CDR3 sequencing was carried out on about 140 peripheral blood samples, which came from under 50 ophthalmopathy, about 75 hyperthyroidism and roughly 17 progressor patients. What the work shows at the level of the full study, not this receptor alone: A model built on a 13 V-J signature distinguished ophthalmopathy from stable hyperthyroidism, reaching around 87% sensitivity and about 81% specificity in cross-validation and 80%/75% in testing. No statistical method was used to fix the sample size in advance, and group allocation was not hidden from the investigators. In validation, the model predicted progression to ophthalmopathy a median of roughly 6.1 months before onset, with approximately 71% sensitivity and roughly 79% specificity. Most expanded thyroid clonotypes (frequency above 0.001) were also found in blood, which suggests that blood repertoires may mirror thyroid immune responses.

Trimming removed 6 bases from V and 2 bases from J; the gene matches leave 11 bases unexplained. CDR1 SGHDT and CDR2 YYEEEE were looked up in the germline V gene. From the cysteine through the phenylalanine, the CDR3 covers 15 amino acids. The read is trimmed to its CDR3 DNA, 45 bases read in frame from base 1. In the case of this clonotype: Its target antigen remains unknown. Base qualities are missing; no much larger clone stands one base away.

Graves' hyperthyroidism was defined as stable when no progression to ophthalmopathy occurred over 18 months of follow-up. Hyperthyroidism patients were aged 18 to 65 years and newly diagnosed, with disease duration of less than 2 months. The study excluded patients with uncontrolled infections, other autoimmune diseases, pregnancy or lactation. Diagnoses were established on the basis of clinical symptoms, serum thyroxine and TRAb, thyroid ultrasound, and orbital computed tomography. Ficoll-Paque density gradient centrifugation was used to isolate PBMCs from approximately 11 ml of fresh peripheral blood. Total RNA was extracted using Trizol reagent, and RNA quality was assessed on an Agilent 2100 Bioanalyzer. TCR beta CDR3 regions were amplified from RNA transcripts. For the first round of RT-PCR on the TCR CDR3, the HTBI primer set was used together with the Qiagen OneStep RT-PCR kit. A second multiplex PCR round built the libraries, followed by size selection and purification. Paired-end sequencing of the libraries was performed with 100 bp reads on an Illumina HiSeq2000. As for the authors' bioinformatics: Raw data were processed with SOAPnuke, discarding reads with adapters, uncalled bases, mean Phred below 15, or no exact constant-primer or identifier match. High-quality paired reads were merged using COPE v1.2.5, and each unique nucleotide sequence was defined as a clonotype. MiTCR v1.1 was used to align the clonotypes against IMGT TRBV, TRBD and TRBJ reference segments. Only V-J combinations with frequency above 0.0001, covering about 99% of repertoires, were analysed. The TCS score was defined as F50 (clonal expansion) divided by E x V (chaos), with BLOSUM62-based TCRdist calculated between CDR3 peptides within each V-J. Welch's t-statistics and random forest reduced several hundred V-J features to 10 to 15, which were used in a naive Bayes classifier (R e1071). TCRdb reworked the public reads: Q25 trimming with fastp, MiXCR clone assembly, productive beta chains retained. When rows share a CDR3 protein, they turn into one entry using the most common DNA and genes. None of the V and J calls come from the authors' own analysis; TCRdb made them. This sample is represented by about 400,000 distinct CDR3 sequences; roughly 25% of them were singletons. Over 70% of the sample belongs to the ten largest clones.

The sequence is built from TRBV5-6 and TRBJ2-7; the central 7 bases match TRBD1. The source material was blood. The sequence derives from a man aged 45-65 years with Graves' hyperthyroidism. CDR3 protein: CASNLRGQKPYEQYF. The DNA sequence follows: TGTGCCAGCAACCTCCGGGGACAGAAACCCTACGAGCAGTACTTC.